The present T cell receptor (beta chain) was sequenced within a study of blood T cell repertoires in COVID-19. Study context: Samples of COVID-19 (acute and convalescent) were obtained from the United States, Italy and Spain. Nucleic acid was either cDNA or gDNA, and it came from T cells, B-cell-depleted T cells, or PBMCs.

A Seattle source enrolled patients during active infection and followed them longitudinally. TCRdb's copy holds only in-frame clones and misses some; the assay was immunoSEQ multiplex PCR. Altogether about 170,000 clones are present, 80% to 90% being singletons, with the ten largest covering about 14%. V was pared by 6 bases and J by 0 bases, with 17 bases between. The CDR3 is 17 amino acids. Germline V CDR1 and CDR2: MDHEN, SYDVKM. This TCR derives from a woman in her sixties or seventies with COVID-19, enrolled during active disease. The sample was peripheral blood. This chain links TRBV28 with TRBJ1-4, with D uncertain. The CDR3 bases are TGTGCCAGCAGGCGCCTCTCCCTCGGGACAACTAATGAAAAACTGTTTTTT. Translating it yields CASRRLSLGTTNEKLFF.